A selection of T cell receptor beta chains follows, all from one sample in a study of Ad26.COV2.S vaccination and SARS-CoV-2 variants. Some clones are missing from TCRdb's copy, which holds only in-frame ones; the method was immunoSEQ multiplex PCR. The sample records around 250,000 clones, roughly nine tenths being singletons. The sequenced sample was peripheral blood, obtained in a trial of Ad26.COV2.S vaccine versus placebo. These receptors were taken from a person aged 18-65 years who received the Ad26.COV2.S COVID-19 vaccine or a placebo. CDR3s include the opening cysteine and the closing phenylalanine or tryptophan. Fields, in order: V gene, clone size, D gene, J gene, CDR3 protein, CDR3 DNA. The D gene is left open where the match is weak. Expanded clones get a size class; other rows say once, few or many, or leave the size out.

v_call: TRBV15; clone_size: NA; d_call: NA; j_call: TRBJ2-7; cdr3_aa: CATSRGEGYEQYF; cdr3_nt: TGTGCCACCAGCAGAGGAGAAGGATACGAGCAGTACTTC
v_call: TRBV2; clone_size: NA; d_call: NA; j_call: TRBJ2-4; cdr3_aa: CAITIRGRGNIQYF; cdr3_nt: TGTGCCATCACAATCCGGGGCCGGGGGAACATTCAGTACTTC
v_call: TRBV9; clone_size: NA; d_call: NA; j_call: TRBJ1-3; cdr3_aa: CASSAIGGRGNTIYF; cdr3_nt: TGTGCCAGCAGCGCCATAGGGGGTAGGGGAAACACCATATATTTT
v_call: TRBV4-3; clone_size: NA; d_call: NA; j_call: TRBJ1-5; cdr3_aa: CASSQDPGQPQHF; cdr3_nt: TGCGCCAGCAGCCAAGATCCGGGTCAGCCCCAGCATTTT
v_call: TRBV19; clone_size: once; d_call: NA; j_call: TRBJ2-4; cdr3_aa: CASQDHVAKNIQYF; cdr3_nt: TGTGCCAGCCAGGATCATGTAGCCAAAAACATTCAGTACTTC
v_call: TRBV5-8; clone_size: NA; d_call: NA; j_call: TRBJ2-3; cdr3_aa: CASSLAPTDTQYF; cdr3_nt: TGTGCCAGCAGCTTGGCGCCCACAGATACGCAGTATTTT
v_call: TRBV15; clone_size: NA; d_call: NA; j_call: TRBJ2-2; cdr3_aa: CATSRDDTGELFF; cdr3_nt: TGTGCCACCAGCAGAGACGACACCGGGGAGCTGTTTTTT
v_call: TRBV6-4; clone_size: once; d_call: NA; j_call: TRBJ1-2; cdr3_aa: CASSGTGGGYTF; cdr3_nt: TGTGCCAGCAGCGGTACGGGGGGTGGCTACACCTTC
v_call: TRBV7-9; clone_size: NA; d_call: NA; j_call: TRBJ1-2; cdr3_aa: CASARPTNYGYTF; cdr3_nt: TGTGCCAGCGCCAGACCGACCAACTATGGCTACACCTTC
v_call: TRBV5-4; clone_size: NA; d_call: NA; j_call: TRBJ1-1; cdr3_aa: CASSLYVQNTEAFF; cdr3_nt: TGTGCCAGCAGCTTATATGTTCAGAACACTGAAGCTTTCTTT
v_call: TRBV4-1; clone_size: NA; d_call: NA; j_call: TRBJ2-7; cdr3_aa: CASSPRDTPYEQYF; cdr3_nt: TGCGCCAGCAGCCCAAGGGACACCCCCTACGAGCAGTACTTC
v_call: TRBV2; clone_size: NA; d_call: NA; j_call: TRBJ2-1; cdr3_aa: CASGRSSYNEQFF; cdr3_nt: TGTGCCAGCGGGCGGAGCTCCTACAATGAGCAGTTCTTC
v_call: TRBV5-5; clone_size: once; d_call: NA; j_call: TRBJ1-1; cdr3_aa: CASSFFGTEAFF; cdr3_nt: TGTGCCAGCAGCTTCTTTGGAACTGAAGCTTTCTTT
v_call: TRBV12-3/TRBV12-4; clone_size: once; d_call: TRBD2; j_call: TRBJ2-1; cdr3_aa: CASRAGVGNEQFF; cdr3_nt: TGTGCCAGCAGGGCGGGAGTGGGCAATGAGCAGTTCTTC
v_call: TRBV12-5; clone_size: NA; d_call: NA; j_call: TRBJ2-7; cdr3_aa: CASGLARSSYEQYF; cdr3_nt: TGTGCTAGTGGTTTGGCCAGGTCGAGCTACGAGCAGTACTTC
v_call: TRBV5-1; clone_size: NA; d_call: TRBD2; j_call: TRBJ2-1; cdr3_aa: CASNLGGTSWPEQFF; cdr3_nt: TGCGCCAGCAATCTTGGAGGGACTAGCTGGCCTGAGCAGTTCTTC
v_call: TRBV6-2/TRBV6-3; clone_size: NA; d_call: TRBD2; j_call: TRBJ2-1; cdr3_aa: CASSPRGGASNEQFF; cdr3_nt: TGTGCCAGCAGTCCCCGCGGGGGGGCCTCCAATGAGCAGTTCTTC
v_call: TRBV24-1; clone_size: NA; d_call: NA; j_call: TRBJ1-2; cdr3_aa: CATSSRGLDGYTF; cdr3_nt: TGTGCCACCAGTTCAAGGGGTTTAGACGGCTACACCTTC
v_call: TRBV2; clone_size: NA; d_call: NA; j_call: TRBJ2-7; cdr3_aa: CASDRKPSYEQYF; cdr3_nt: TGTGCCAGCGACAGGAAGCCCTCCTACGAGCAGTACTTC
v_call: TRBV5-5; clone_size: NA; d_call: NA; j_call: TRBJ2-1; cdr3_aa: CASSLLFQTSSSYNEQFF; cdr3_nt: TGTGCCAGCAGCTTGCTATTCCAGACTTCGAGCTCCTACAATGAGCAGTTCTTC
v_call: TRBV2; clone_size: few; d_call: TRBD1; j_call: TRBJ1-3; cdr3_aa: CASSERGTDVFPGGNTIYF; cdr3_nt: TGTGCCAGCAGTGAAAGGGGGACAGATGTATTCCCTGGTGGAAACACCATATATTTT
v_call: TRBV4-3; clone_size: NA; d_call: TRBD2; j_call: TRBJ2-3; cdr3_aa: CASSQDSLAGGLVRTDTQYF; cdr3_nt: TGCGCCAGCAGCCAAGATAGCCTAGCGGGAGGGCTGGTCCGAACAGATACGCAGTATTTT
v_call: TRBV4-2; clone_size: NA; d_call: NA; j_call: TRBJ2-7; cdr3_aa: CASSQEGGSSYEQYF; cdr3_nt: TGTGCCAGCAGCCAAGAAGGGGGGAGCTCCTACGAGCAGTACTTC
v_call: TRBV5-6; clone_size: NA; d_call: TRBD1; j_call: TRBJ2-3; cdr3_aa: CASIITGGFGDTQYF; cdr3_nt: TGTGCCAGCATTATCACAGGGGGGTTTGGGGATACGCAGTATTTT
v_call: TRBV13; clone_size: NA; d_call: NA; j_call: TRBJ2-1; cdr3_aa: CASSFSGGSMDEQFF; cdr3_nt: TGTGCCAGCAGCTTTAGCGGAGGGTCTATGGATGAGCAGTTCTTC
v_call: TRBV9; clone_size: NA; d_call: NA; j_call: TRBJ1-3; cdr3_aa: CASSVITGNTIYF; cdr3_nt: TGTGCCAGCAGCGTGATTACTGGAAACACCATATATTTT
v_call: TRBV9; clone_size: NA; d_call: NA; j_call: TRBJ2-6; cdr3_aa: CASSPQASGANVLTF; cdr3_nt: TGTGCCAGCAGCCCGCAGGCCTCTGGGGCCAACGTCCTGACTTTC
v_call: TRBV7-8; clone_size: NA; d_call: TRBD1; j_call: TRBJ1-2; cdr3_aa: CASSLVPGGANYGYTF; cdr3_nt: TGTGCCAGCAGCTTAGTGCCAGGGGGCGCGAACTATGGCTACACCTTC
v_call: TRBV9; clone_size: few; d_call: NA; j_call: TRBJ2-2; cdr3_aa: CASSAQELTGELFF; cdr3_nt: TGTGCCAGCAGCGCGCAGGAGCTCACCGGGGAGCTGTTTTTT
v_call: TRBV28; clone_size: few; d_call: TRBD2; j_call: TRBJ2-2; cdr3_aa: CASSLGRLAAYTGELFF; cdr3_nt: TGTGCCAGCAGTTTAGGTCGACTAGCGGCCTACACCGGGGAGCTGTTTTTT
v_call: TRBV18; clone_size: once; d_call: NA; j_call: TRBJ2-2; cdr3_aa: CASSPPLYSSLAGELFF; cdr3_nt: TGTGCCAGCTCACCACCTCTTTATTCTTCGCTGGCCGGGGAGCTGTTTTTT